A selection of T cell receptor beta chains follows, all from one sample in a study of T cell responses to AZD1222 COVID-19 vaccine. Only in-frame clones appear in the TCRdb table, and some are missing; sequencing was by immunoSEQ multiplex PCR. The sample records 150,000 to 200,000 clones, about 90% being singletons. The sequencing here drew on peripheral blood, taken 28 days after the second dose of the MenACWY control vaccine. Receptors originate from an adult who received the MenACWY meningococcal vaccine as a control. Each CDR3 is given without its conserved first and last residue.

J	V	CDR3
TRBJ2-2	TRBV6-1	ASSEFGRATGELF
TRBJ2-7	TRBV4-2	ASSQVLGSSYEQY
TRBJ1-5	TRBV28	ASRRLRGPEQPQH
TRBJ2-7	TRBV9	ASSPTASGSREQY
TRBJ1-3	TRBV6-5	ASSPNGNTIY
TRBJ1-6	TRBV4-3	ASSQVTDRNSPLH
TRBJ2-1	TRBV7-2	ASSQGSGDNEQF
TRBJ1-3	TRBV28	ASSSNGGSGNTIY
TRBJ2-1	TRBV9	ASQKGGESYNEQF
TRBJ2-3	TRBV7-9	ASSLDGPDTQY
TRBJ2-1	TRBV24-1	ATSDPTGHEQF
TRBJ1-1	TRBV11-2	ASSWGQTLNTEAF
TRBJ1-2	TRBV15	ATSPGEDYGYT
TRBJ1-2	TRBV7-2	ASSSNRGNYGYT
TRBJ2-3	TRBV9	ASSAYRDPTDTQY
TRBJ2-3	TRBV5-1	ASSLVAGAGDTQY
TRBJ2-5	TRBV19	ASSIRPLGQETQY
TRBJ2-7	TRBV25-1	ASSVTGRYEQY
TRBJ1-5	TRBV29-1	SVAGRQGNLRNQPQH
TRBJ1-2	TRBV20-1	RATGATGYT
TRBJ1-2	TRBV15	ATSRGQGGFRNYGYT
TRBJ1-3	TRBV19	ASRDDDRAGNTIY
TRBJ1-5	TRBV19	ASSPSLAWRPQH
TRBJ2-7	TRBV6-1	ASSETRLGSYEQY
TRBJ1-3	TRBV10-3	AIRGTGGGGNTIY
TRBJ1-1	TRBV9	ASSAKTAPTEAF
TRBJ1-5	TRBV19	ASSRGGELSNQPQH
TRBJ1-2	TRBV28	ASSLPTRGRPNYGYT